This passage covers 20 T cell receptor beta chains from one sample sequenced in a study of T-cell reconstitution after alpha-beta-depleted transplantation in children (dated by TCRdb to about 2016). To prepare the library, PCR was applied. For sequencing, an Illumina HiSeq 2500 was employed. TCR library preparation used molecular barcoding, with unique molecular identifiers applied to normalize quantification of the TCRbeta repertoire. TCRdb reworked the public reads: Q25 trimming with fastp, MiXCR clone assembly, productive beta chains retained. All rows with the same CDR3 protein become a single entry with the most common DNA and genes. In this sample the table shows about 980,000 distinct CDR3 sequences, roughly 29% of which occur a single time. About 28% of the sample goes to the ten largest clones. This specimen's treatment or condition label, per the study, means: allogeneic hematopoietic cell transplantation with graft depleted of TCRalphabeta T cells and CD19 B cells.

This material consisted of PBMCs, mostly from graft donor cells, taken 360 days after TCRalphabeta/CD19-depleted stem cell transplant. Receptors were obtained from a boy in the first two years of life who had a stem cell transplant for SCID, so the T cells may come from the graft donor.

The rearrangement uses TRBV5-1 and TRBJ2-1, with TRBD2 matching over 15 bases. V was pared by 4 bases and J by 1 base, with 9 bases of the junction left unmatched. The V gene's germline CDR1 is SGHRS and CDR2 YFSETQ. The CDR3 has 19 amino acids. The CDR3, as DNA: TGCGCCAGCAGCGGGGGACTAGCGGGGGGTAGGTTATCCTACAATGAGCAGTTCTTC. Protein sequence: CASSGGLAGGRLSYNEQFF.

CDR3 nucleotides: TGTGCCAGACGGGACAGGGAGGTCAGCTTTTATGGCTACACCTTC. Residues: CARRDREVSFYGYTF. This chain joins TRBV2 and TRBJ1-2; 9 nucleotides align to TRBD1. The CDR3 totals 15 residues. Germline assignment: CDR1 SNHLY and CDR2 FYNNEI. V shed 9 bases and J 5 bases; nucleotides not matched to a gene: 13.

The chain couples TRBV5-1 to TRBJ2-7; 10 nucleotides agree with TRBD1. V shed 4 bases, J shed 3 bases, and the junction held 7 bases outside the gene matches. The CDR3 runs to 15 residues. Germline V gene sequence: CDR1 SGHRS, CDR2 YFSETQ. The CDR3 DNA reads as TGCGCCAGCAGCCCAGGACAGGGGGGCCTCTACGAGCAGTACTTC. Protein product: CASSPGQGGLYEQYF. Drawing the rest from reference TRBV5-1 and TRBJ2-7, the complete variable domain is KAGVTQTPRYLIKTRGQQVTLSCSPISGHRSVSWYQQTPGQGLQFLFEYFSETQRNKGNFPGRFSGRQFSNSRSEMNVSTLELGDSALYLCASSPGQGGLYEQYFGPGTRLTVT.

This sequence joins TRBV15 and TRBJ2-7, with a possible D match to TRBD1 (9 bases). V was cut by 1 base and J by 3 bases, with 16 bases left in between. The CDR3 has 16 amino acids. Germline-derived CDR1 and CDR2 are LNHNV and YYDKDF (reference sequence). The CDR3 sequence: CATSRAGGTGFYEQYF. The CDR3 DNA sequence: TGTGCCACCAGCAGAGCGGGGGGGACAGGGTTCTACGAGCAGTACTTC.

V gene TRBV6-1 combines with J gene TRBJ2-1, with 8 bases identical to TRBD1. In germline, CDR1 is MNHNS, CDR2 SASEGT. V was clipped by 5 bases and J by 6 bases; unmatched bases: 15. The CDR3 loop spans 17 amino acids. The DNA of the CDR3 is TGTGCCAGCAGTACCCCCCCAGGACAGGGAAGGAGCAATGAGCAGTTCTTC. Its translation: CASSTPPGQGRSNEQFF.

This chain connects TRBV15 to TRBJ2-7; 9 bases fit TRBD1. V was clipped by 1 base and J by 5 bases; unmatched bases: 9. The length of the CDR3 is 16 residues. Germline CDR1 is LNHNV and CDR2 is YYDKDF (reference sequence). CDR3 sequence: CATSRGFGTGLDEQYF. CDR3 in DNA: TGTGCCACCAGCAGAGGATTTGGGACAGGGTTGGACGAGCAGTACTTC.

CDR3 sequence reads: CASSLVVGTNEKLFF. Written as DNA, the CDR3 is TGCGCCAGCAGCTTGGTTGTCGGAACTAATGAAAAACTGTTTTTT. J is TRBJ1-4 and V is TRBV5-1; D is uncertain. This CDR3 is 15 amino acids long. Germline V gives CDR1 SGHRS, CDR2 YFSETQ. V was pared by 0 bases and J by 1 base, with 7 bases between.

The chain joins TRBV20-1 to TRBJ2-6, with D perhaps matching TRBD1 (5 bases). The ends were cut back, 0 bases at V and 4 bases at J, with 10 bases in the middle. The CDR3 has 15 residues. The germline gives CDR1 DFQATT, CDR2 SNEGSKA (reference sequence). The CDR3 bases are TGCAGTGCTAGAGATCAAGGGGTGGGGGCCAACGTCCTGACTTTC. The encoded protein is CSARDQGVGANVLTF.

In this sample, this clonotype turned up a few times. The rearrangement uses TRBV7-7 and TRBJ2-1; tentative D call: TRBD2 (6 bases). The V gene's germline CDR1 is SSHAT and CDR2 FNYEAQ (reference sequence). With 9 bases removed from V and 12 bases from J, the gap between germline ends came to 21 bases. The CDR3 covers 13 residues. CDR3 sequence (DNA): TGTGCCAGTTCGGGACTTCCCGAATCTCGGCAGTTCTTC. Translation: CASSGLPESRQFF.

This clonotype showed up just once. The rearrangement joins TRBV30 to TRBJ2-7; D gene unclear. The germline V and J ends were trimmed by 1 base and 4 bases, with 5 bases remaining between them. The CDR3 is made up of 11 amino acids. Germline V gives CDR1 GTSNPN, CDR2 SVGIG (reference sequence). The CDR3: CAWSEKYEQYF. The DNA of the CDR3 is TGTGCCTGGAGTGAGAAATACGAGCAGTACTTC. Looking up the rest from reference TRBV30 and TRBJ2-7 gives the full variable domain: SQTIHQWPATLVQPVGSPLSLECTVEGTSNPNLYWYRQAAGRGLQLLFYSVGIGQISSEVPQNLSASRPQDRQFILSSKKLLLSDSGFYLCAWSEKYEQYFGPGTRLTVT.

The sample holds many counts of this clonotype. The chain couples TRBV7-2 to TRBJ2-3; TRBD2 is a possible D gene (7 bases). Trimming removed 1 base from V and 0 bases from J, with 11 bases in between. The length of the CDR3 is 16 residues. CDR1 and CDR2 (germline): SGHTA, FQGNSA. The CDR3 DNA sequence: TGTGCCAGCAGCTTAGTGGGGGGGGCTAGCACAGATACGCAGTATTTT. Protein: CASSLVGGASTDTQYF.

The V and J genes are TRBV29-1 and TRBJ2-1; TRBD2 is a possible D gene (7 bases). This CDR3 region has 15 residues. Trimming took 0 bases from V and 2 from J, leaving 11 bases between them. CDR1 is SQVTM, CDR2 ANQGSEA, per germline. The CDR3 loop reads CSVEDPGGPYNEQFF. For the CDR3, the DNA is TGCAGCGTTGAAGATCCGGGGGGCCCCTACAATGAGCAGTTCTTC.

The CDR3 region is CASSQDRAGYYGYTF. CDR3 nucleotide sequence: TGTGCCAGCAGCCAGGACAGGGCAGGGTACTATGGCTACACCTTC. The chain recombines TRBV12-3 or TRBV12-4 with TRBJ1-2; 8 positions agree with TRBD1. V was pared by 6 bases and J by 3 bases, with 9 bases of the junction left unmatched. CDR3 length: 15 amino acids.

This clonotype has just a few counts. The chain has TRBV20-1 and TRBJ2-2, with D possibly matching TRBD1 (5 bases). This CDR3 has 12 amino acids. V was trimmed by 2 bases and J by 6 bases, leaving 7 bases between them. From germline, CDR1 is DFQATT and CDR2 SNEGSKA (reference sequence). This CDR3 is CSARLGPGELFF. For the CDR3, the DNA is TGCAGTGCTAGACTGGGGCCCGGGGAGCTGTTTTTT.

The sample holds a few counts of this clonotype. V is TRBV7-2 and J is TRBJ2-1, with D hard to call. This CDR3 has 15 amino acids. Germline V gives CDR1 SGHTA, CDR2 FQGNSA. V was cut by 3 bases and J by 8 bases, with 17 bases left in between. CDR3: CASSLGSRKGYEQFF. The DNA for the CDR3 is TGTGCCAGCAGCTTGGGTAGTAGGAAGGGTTATGAGCAGTTCTTC. The full variable domain, completed using reference TRBV7-2 and TRBJ2-1, is GAGVSQSPSNKVTEKGKDVELRCDPISGHTALYWYRQSLGQGLEFLIYFQGNSAPDKSGLPSDRFSAERTGGSVSTLTIQRTQQEDSAVYLCASSLGSRKGYEQFFGPGTRLTVL.

This clonotype was recorded many times. The genes are TRBV11-1 and TRBJ2-1, with D perhaps TRBD2 (5 bases). CDR1 and CDR2 (germline): SGHAT, FQDESV (reference sequence). The V end lost 3 bases, the J end lost 7 bases, and 10 bases lay between the germline ends. The CDR3 length is 13 residues. The DNA for the CDR3 is TGTGCCAGCAGCTTCGGTCTAGCTAATGAGCAGTTCTTC. Residues: CASSFGLANEQFF.

This clonotype was recorded many times. The genes are TRBV12-3 or TRBV12-4 and TRBJ2-3; D gene ambiguous. The CDR3 sequence is 12 residues long. The V gene lost 5 bases and the J gene lost 8 bases, with 11 bases spanning the gap. The chain's CDR3 is CASSLRATTQYF. In DNA, the CDR3 is TGTGCCAGCAGTCTCCGGGCGACTACGCAGTATTTT.

In this sample, this clonotype turned up a few times. The DNA for the CDR3 is TGCGCCAGCAGCTCGAGGACAGAAGGAAACACCATATATTTT. Amino acids: CASSSRTEGNTIYF. The chain recombines TRBV5-1 with TRBJ1-3; TRBD1 is a possible D gene (6 bases). V was shortened by 3 bases and J by 4 bases, with 11 bases between the two germline ends. The V gene's germline CDR1 is SGHRS and CDR2 YFSETQ. The CDR3 covers 14 residues.

There are a few counts of this clonotype. The chain couples TRBV4-1 to TRBJ2-3, with D possibly TRBD1 on 6 matching bases. V gave up 1 base and J gave up 0 bases, with 14 bases separating them. Germline lookup yields CDR1 MGHRA and CDR2 YSYEKL. The CDR3 is made up of 17 amino acids. DNA of the CDR3: TGCGCCAGCAGCCAAGGGCCCCAGGGGCCTAGCACAGATACGCAGTATTTT. It yields the protein CASSQGPQGPSTDTQYF.

Only a few counts were recorded for this clonotype. The chain couples TRBV12-3 or TRBV12-4 to TRBJ2-5; D is unresolved. The CDR3 covers 14 residues. Trimming removed 3 bases from V and 7 bases from J, with 15 bases in between. The CDR3: CASSLNPREGTQYF. The DNA for the CDR3 is TGTGCCAGCAGTTTGAACCCTCGTGAAGGGACCCAGTACTTC.